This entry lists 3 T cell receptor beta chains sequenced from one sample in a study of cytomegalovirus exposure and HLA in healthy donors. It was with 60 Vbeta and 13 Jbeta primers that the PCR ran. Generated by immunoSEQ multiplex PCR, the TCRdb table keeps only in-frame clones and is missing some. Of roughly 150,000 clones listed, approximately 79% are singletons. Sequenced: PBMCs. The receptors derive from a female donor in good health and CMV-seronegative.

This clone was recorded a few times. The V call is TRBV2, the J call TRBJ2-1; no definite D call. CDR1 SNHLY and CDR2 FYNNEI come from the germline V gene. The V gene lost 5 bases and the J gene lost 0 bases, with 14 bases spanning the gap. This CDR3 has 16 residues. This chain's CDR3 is CASSTPDSNSYNEQFF. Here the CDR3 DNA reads TGTGCCAGCAGTACCCCTGACTCCAACTCCTACAATGAGCAGTTCTTC.

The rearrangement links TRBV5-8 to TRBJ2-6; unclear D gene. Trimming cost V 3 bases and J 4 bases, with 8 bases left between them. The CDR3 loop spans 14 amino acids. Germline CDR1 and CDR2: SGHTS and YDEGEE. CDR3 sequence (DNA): TGTGCCAGCAGCTCGATAACAGGGGCCAACGTCCTGACTTTC. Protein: CASSSITGANVLTF.

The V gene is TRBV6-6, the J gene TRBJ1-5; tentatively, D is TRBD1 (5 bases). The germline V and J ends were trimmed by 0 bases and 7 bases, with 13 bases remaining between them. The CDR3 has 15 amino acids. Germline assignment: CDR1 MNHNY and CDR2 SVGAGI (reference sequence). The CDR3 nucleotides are TGTGCCAGCAGTTACTCGGTAGGGGCAGGACAGCCCCAGCATTTT. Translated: CASSYSVGAGQPQHF.